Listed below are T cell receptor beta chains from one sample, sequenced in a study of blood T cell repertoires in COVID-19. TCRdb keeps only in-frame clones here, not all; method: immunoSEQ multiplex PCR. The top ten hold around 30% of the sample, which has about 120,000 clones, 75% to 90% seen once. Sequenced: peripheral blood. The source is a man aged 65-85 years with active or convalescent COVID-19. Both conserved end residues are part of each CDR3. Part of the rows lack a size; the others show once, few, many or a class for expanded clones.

CASSLAIGVTPYEQYF	TRBV5-1	TRBJ2-7	NA
CASSHDSWGGTEAFF	TRBV14	TRBJ1-1	NA
CASSPGTSGQETQYF	TRBV18	TRBJ2-5	once
CARRTGANEKLFF	TRBV2	TRBJ1-4	NA
CASSVGASQETQYF	TRBV9	TRBJ2-5	once
CASRGPGGGMHF	TRBV3-1/TRBV3-2	TRBJ1-5	NA
CASSVEASGSRYNEQFF	TRBV9	TRBJ2-1	few
CASSPQRGRFSYEQYF	TRBV18	TRBJ2-7	NA
CASSLGSGAYEQYF	TRBV13	TRBJ2-7	once
CASSSGGRTEAFF	TRBV28	TRBJ1-1	NA
CASSSPPGQGWDQPQHF	TRBV19	TRBJ1-5	NA
CASSEYRRGASDNEQFF	TRBV6-1	TRBJ2-1	NA
CASSQSARLYEQYF	TRBV23-1	TRBJ2-7	NA
CASSLALAGGLYEQYF	TRBV11-2	TRBJ2-7	NA
CASTSGDSGANVLTF	TRBV11-3	TRBJ2-6	NA
CASSSSGEQFF	TRBV28	TRBJ2-1	NA
CASTPHRGELGEQYF	TRBV27	TRBJ2-7	NA
CASSPGAGRFTDTQYF	TRBV5-1	TRBJ2-3	NA
CSGRTGGTNEQFF	TRBV29-1	TRBJ2-1	NA
CASSPREIGYGYTF	TRBV2	TRBJ1-2	NA
CASSLGGIDNQPQHF	TRBV7-2	TRBJ1-5	NA
CASSSHPGQNNYGYTF	TRBV5-1	TRBJ1-2	NA
CASSYRTGTGVITGELFF	TRBV27	TRBJ2-2	NA
CASSSGQPPVGTQYF	TRBV7-2	TRBJ2-5	few
CASSLGTTGVGSPLHF	TRBV27	TRBJ1-6	NA
CATSRERGGETQYF	TRBV15	TRBJ2-5	NA
CASSLGRISTDTQYF	TRBV27	TRBJ2-3	NA
CASSPTGKGRSGELFF	TRBV4-1	TRBJ2-2	NA
CASSPRAGNTIYF	TRBV11-2	TRBJ1-3	once
CASSQDGELAGADTQYF	TRBV4-2	TRBJ2-3	NA
CASRLLSNEQFF	TRBV2	TRBJ2-1	NA
CASSYGEGLTGNTIYF	TRBV6-6	TRBJ1-3	NA
CASSLYPDGFAEAFF	TRBV27	TRBJ1-1	NA
CASSMGQGSYEQYF	TRBV19	TRBJ2-7	NA
CASSLTDYNSPLHF	TRBV9	TRBJ1-6	NA
CASSWEGDGNTIYF	TRBV19	TRBJ1-3	NA
CASSTLAGGSEQYF	TRBV19	TRBJ2-7	NA
CASSFPPVEKLFF	TRBV28	TRBJ1-4	NA
CASSEGGVSGYTF	TRBV2	TRBJ1-2	NA
CASSYSSSTDTQYF	TRBV6-5	TRBJ2-3	NA
CAISEDLSGSRGYEQYF	TRBV10-3	TRBJ2-7	NA
CASSLRRANSPLHF	TRBV13	TRBJ1-6	NA
CASTARLAGDLDNEQFF	TRBV7-9	TRBJ2-1	many
CASSETGQEGQPQHF	TRBV6-4	TRBJ1-5	NA
CASSSGQLTYEQYF	TRBV5-4	TRBJ2-7	once
CASSLLGTAYEQYF	TRBV7-2	TRBJ2-7	NA
CASSVRDRTSYGYTF	TRBV27	TRBJ1-2	NA
CASSLGRVDTGELFF	TRBV7-9	TRBJ2-2	NA
CASSDPGTGGNTIYF	TRBV6-1	TRBJ1-3	NA
CASSLNSGSASYNEQFF	TRBV5-1	TRBJ2-1	NA
CASSSGEGYNAGSPLHF	TRBV11-2	TRBJ1-6	NA
CASSSTGFYGYTF	TRBV7-9	TRBJ1-2	NA